This TCR beta chain came from a study of shared clonotypes between healthy human individuals. Overall study results and limits: Non-shared clonotypes had lower generation probabilities than those shared by all four donors.

Concerning this clone: What it recognizes is unknown.

Germline loops: CDR1 MGHRA, CDR2 YSYEKL. J lost 0 bases, V lost 1 base, and 8 bases had no gene match. The CDR3 has 17 amino acids. Assay: immunoSEQ multiplex PCR; the TCRdb copy retains only in-frame clones and omits some. Here the sample spans roughly 2.1 million clones, 85% to 95% being singletons. CD45RO negativity and positive selection for CCR7 defined naive CD8 cells, a population that excluded terminally differentiated effector memory CD45RA+ cells. The donor population consisted of healthy HIV-negative adults with no recent acute infections or vaccinations. The receptor was isolated from a young man in good health. Some clones in this sample may be carry-over from other donors' samples. The chain links TRBV4-1 to TRBJ2-5, with TRBD2 matching over 7 bases. The sample taken for sequencing was naive CD8+ T cells from PBMCs. The CDR3 coding sequence is TGCGCCAGCAGCCAAGCCGGGTGGGAGGGGTACCAAGAGACCCAGTACTTC. It codes for CASSQAGWEGYQETQYF.